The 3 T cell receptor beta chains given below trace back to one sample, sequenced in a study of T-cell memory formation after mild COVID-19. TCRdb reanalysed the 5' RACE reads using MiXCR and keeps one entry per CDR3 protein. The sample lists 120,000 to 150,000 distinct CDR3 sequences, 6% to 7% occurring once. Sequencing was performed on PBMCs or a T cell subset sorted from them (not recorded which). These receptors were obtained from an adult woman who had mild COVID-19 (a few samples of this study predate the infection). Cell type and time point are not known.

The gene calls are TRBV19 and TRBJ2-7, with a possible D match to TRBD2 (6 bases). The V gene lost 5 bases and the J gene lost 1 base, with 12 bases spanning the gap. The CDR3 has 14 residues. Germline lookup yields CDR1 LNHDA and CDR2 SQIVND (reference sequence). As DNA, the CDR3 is TGTGCCAGTAGTCGACTAGGGGTATCCTACGAGCAGTACTTC. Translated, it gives CASSRLGVSYEQYF.

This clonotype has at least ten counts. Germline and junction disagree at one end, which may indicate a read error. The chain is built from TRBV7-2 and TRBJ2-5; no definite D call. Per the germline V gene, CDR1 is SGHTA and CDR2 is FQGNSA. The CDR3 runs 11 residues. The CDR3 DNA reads TGTGCCAGCAGTTTAGTAGAGACCCAGTACTTC. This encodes CASSLVETQYF.

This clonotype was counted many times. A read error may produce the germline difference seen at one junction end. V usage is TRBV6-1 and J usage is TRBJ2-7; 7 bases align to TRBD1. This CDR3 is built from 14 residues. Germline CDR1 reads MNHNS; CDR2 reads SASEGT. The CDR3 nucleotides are TGTGCCAGCAGCCAGACAGGGCGGTCCTCCGAGCAGTACTTC. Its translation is CASSQTGRSSEQYF.